The 6 T cell receptor beta chains given below trace back to one sample, sequenced in a study of T-cell reconstitution after alpha-beta-depleted transplantation in children. This sample's TCRbeta library carried unique molecular identifier barcodes. TCRdb itself ran the PCR reads through MiXCR, one entry per CDR3 protein. The sample carries hundreds of thousands of distinct CDR3 sequences, approximately 15% recorded once. Source: PBMCs, mostly from graft donor cells, taken 360 days after TCRalphabeta/CD19-depleted stem cell transplant. These receptors all stem from a male patient aged 2 to 9 who had a stem cell transplant for acute lymphoblastic leukemia, so the T cells may come from the graft donor.

This clonotype was counted ten times or more. The chain couples TRBV7-9 to TRBJ2-2; D remains unclear. The CDR3 totals 13 residues. Per the germline V gene, CDR1 is SEHNR and CDR2 is FQNEAQ (reference sequence). Trimming pared 0 bases from V and 5 bases from J, leaving 4 bases between. The CDR3 nucleotides read TGTGCCAGCAGCTTAGCTAGGACCGGGGAGCTGTTTTTT. It codes for CASSLARTGELFF.

This chain connects TRBV3-1 to TRBJ1-3; tentatively, D is TRBD1 (5 bases). Trimming pared 1 base from V and 0 bases from J, leaving 13 bases between. Germline V lookup: CDR1 LGHDT, CDR2 YNNKEL (reference sequence). This CDR3 has 17 residues. The CDR3 DNA reads as TGTGCCAGCAGCCAAGTTCGACAGAAAAGCTCTGGAAACACCATATATTTT. Amino acid sequence: CASSQVRQKSSGNTIYF.

This clonotype showed up just a few times. The V and J genes are TRBV5-1 and TRBJ2-7; perhaps TRBD1 as D (5 bases). V was cut by 0 bases and J by 2 bases, with 12 bases left in between. Germline V gene data show CDR1 as SGHRS and CDR2 as YFSETQ. This CDR3 contains 15 residues. For the CDR3, the DNA is TGCGCCAGCAGCTTGGCAGGGCATTCCACCTACGAGCAGTACTTC. Translation: CASSLAGHSTYEQYF.

A few counts support this clonotype. V is TRBV10-2 and J is TRBJ2-3; the D gene could be TRBD1 or TRBD2 (6 bases each). The V gene's germline CDR1 is WSHSY and CDR2 SAAADI. V shed 2 bases and J shed 12 bases, with 18 bases lying between them. This CDR3 is built from 14 residues. The CDR3: CASSETPGAPGQYF. The CDR3 nucleotides are TGCGCCAGCAGTGAGACCCCGGGGGCCCCAGGACAGTATTTT.

This clonotype has more than one count but fewer than ten. The rearrangement uses TRBV6-1 and TRBJ2-1; TRBD2 aligns across 7 bases. The CDR3 sequence is 12 residues long. The germline gives CDR1 MNHNS, CDR2 SASEGT. J gave up 8 bases and V 6 bases, and 4 bases lay outside the gene matches. The chain's CDR3 is CASRGTTHEQFF. The CDR3 DNA follows: TGTGCCAGCAGGGGGACTACCCATGAGCAGTTCTTC.

This clonotype was observed a few times. The V gene is TRBV7-6, the J gene TRBJ2-7; 7 positions agree with TRBD2. The germline V gene has CDR1 SGHVS and CDR2 FNYEAQ. V shed 2 bases and J 2 bases; nucleotides not matched to a gene: 9. The CDR3 has 16 amino acids. CDR3 region: CASSLSLAAGTYEQYF. DNA for the CDR3: TGTGCCAGCAGCTTAAGCCTGGCAGCGGGGACCTACGAGCAGTACTTC. Complete variable domain (other parts from reference TRBV7-6 and TRBJ2-7): GAGVSQSPRYKVTKRGQDVALRCDPISGHVSLYWYRQALGQGPEFLTYFNYEAQQDKSGLPNDRFSAERPEGSISTLTIQRTEQRDSAMYRCASSLSLAAGTYEQYFGPGTRLTVT.